What follows is one T cell receptor (beta chain) and its context. Its target is not known. The data were obtained in a study of T-cell memory formation after mild COVID-19. This CDR3 contains 14 residues. Germline V CDR1 and CDR2: SNHLY, FYNNEI. With 2 bases clipped from V and 7 bases from J, the junction kept 8 bases outside the gene matches. Study-wide findings and caveats: Contracting clones from day 15 to 85 had balanced CD4/CD8; later expanders favoured CD4+. The authors left the SARS-CoV-2 specificity of second-wave clones peaking on day 37 unconfirmed. Pre-infection memory showed some responding clones, and this suggested that cross-reactive memory joined.

Barcoded TCR alpha and TCR beta cDNA libraries with UMIs came from 5'RACE using constant-segment primers. TCRdb processed the 5' RACE reads anew with MiXCR; each CDR3 protein has one entry. The sample comprises 360,000 or so distinct CDR3 sequences, around 28% of which are singletons, and about 13% rests with the top ten. Sequencing used PBMCs or a T cell subset sorted from them (not recorded which). The source of this sequence is an adult woman who had mild COVID-19 (a few samples of this study predate the infection). Cell type and time point are not known. The V call is TRBV2, the J call TRBJ2-7; 7 bases fit TRBD1. The DNA for the CDR3 is TGTGCCAGCAGTGAATTCGGGACAGTAGGGGAGCAGTACTTC. This gives the protein CASSEFGTVGEQYF.